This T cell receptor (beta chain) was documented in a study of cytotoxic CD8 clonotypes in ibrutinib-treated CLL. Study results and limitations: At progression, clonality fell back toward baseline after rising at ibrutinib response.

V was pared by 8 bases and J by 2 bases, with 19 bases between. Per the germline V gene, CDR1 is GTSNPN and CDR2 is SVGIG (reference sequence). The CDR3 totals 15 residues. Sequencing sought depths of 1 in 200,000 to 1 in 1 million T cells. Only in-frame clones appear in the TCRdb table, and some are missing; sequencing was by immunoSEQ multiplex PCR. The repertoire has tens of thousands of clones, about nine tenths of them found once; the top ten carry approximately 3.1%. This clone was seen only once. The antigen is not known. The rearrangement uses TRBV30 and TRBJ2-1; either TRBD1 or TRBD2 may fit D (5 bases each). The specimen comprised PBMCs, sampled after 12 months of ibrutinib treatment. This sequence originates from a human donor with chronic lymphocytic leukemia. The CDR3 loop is CARGGQTPPYNEQFF. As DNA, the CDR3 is TGTGCCCGTGGGGGTCAAACACCCCCCTACAATGAGCAGTTCTTC.